This T cell receptor beta chain appears in the sequencing data of a study of cytomegalovirus exposure and HLA in healthy donors. Primers: 60 Vbeta forward and 13 Jbeta reverse. The protocol was immunoSEQ multiplex PCR, while the TCRdb copy is restricted to in-frame clones and leaves out a portion. The sample lists under 200,000 clones, 68% occurring once. J was trimmed by 2 bases and V by 4 bases; bases with no gene match: 11. This CDR3 spans 18 amino acids. Germline lookup yields CDR1 SEHNR and CDR2 FQNEAQ (reference sequence). The sample was PBMCs. This TCR was recovered from a middle-aged woman in good health and CMV-seropositive. The chain uses TRBV7-9 and TRBJ1-5; 10 nucleotides align to TRBD1. The CDR3: CASSSLLSGTGGNQPQHF. DNA of the CDR3: TGTGCCAGCAGCTCCCTCCTGAGTGGGACAGGGGGCAATCAGCCCCAGCATTTT. Combining the CDR3 with reference TRBV7-9 and TRBJ1-5 gives the whole variable domain DTGVSQNPRHKITKRGQNVTFRCDPISEHNRLYWYRQTLGQGPEFLTYFQNEAQLEKSRLLSDRFSAERPKGSFSTLEIQRTEQGDSAMYLCASSSLLSGTGGNQPQHFGDGTRLSIL.